The 6 T cell receptor beta chains presented below share a single source sample, sequenced in a study of blood T cell repertoires in COVID-19. Profiling relied on immunoSEQ multiplex PCR, and the TCRdb table lists in-frame clones only, not all of them. The data hold over 85,000 clones, with 86% observed a single time. The sample was peripheral blood. The receptors were gathered from a man aged 60-69 years with acute or convalescent COVID-19.

The sample holds one count of this clone. The chain has TRBV6-1 and TRBJ1-1, with 7 bases identical to TRBD1. The CDR3 has 16 amino acids. Germline CDR1 reads MNHNS; CDR2 reads SASEGT. Trimming at V came to 4 bases and at J to 4 bases, leaving 12 bases not matched to a gene. CDR3 nucleotides: TGTGCCAGCAGTGCGACCAGAACAGGGGTCTTCACTGAAGCTTTCTTT. Translation gives CASSATRTGVFTEAFF.

The chain combines TRBV5-1 with TRBJ1-2; a possible D gene is TRBD1 (5 bases). CDR1 is SGHRS and CDR2 is YFSETQ in the germline V gene. The CDR3 is 13 amino acids. The germline V and J ends were trimmed by 3 bases and 3 bases, with 9 bases remaining between them. In DNA form, the CDR3 reads TGCGCCAGCAGCTCCGCAGGGTACTATGGCTACACCTTC. Its translation: CASSSAGYYGYTF.

This chain connects TRBV5-1 to TRBJ1-2; possibly TRBD1 for D (6 bases). Germline V gene data show CDR1 as SGHRS and CDR2 as YFSETQ. There are 15 residues in the CDR3. The V and J ends lost 4 bases and 3 bases respectively, with 16 bases between them. The CDR3 protein is CASSLEGDGYYGYTF. The DNA for the CDR3 is TGCGCCAGCAGCCTGGAGGGGGACGGGTACTATGGCTACACCTTC. The full variable domain, with the rest looked up from reference TRBV5-1 and TRBJ1-2, is KAGVTQTPRYLIKTRGQQVTLSCSPISGHRSVSWYQQTPGQGLQFLFEYFSETQRNKGNFPGRFSGRQFSNSRSEMNVSTLELGDSALYLCASSLEGDGYYGYTFGSGTRLTVV.

The J gene is TRBJ1-2, the V gene TRBV2; D gene ambiguous. There are 12 residues in the CDR3. V dropped 8 bases and J dropped 8 bases, with 15 bases sitting between them. CDR1 SNHLY and CDR2 FYNNEI come from the germline V gene. The CDR3 is CASLEGLRGYTF. Here the CDR3 DNA reads TGTGCCAGCTTGGAGGGTTTGAGGGGCTACACCTTC.

This sequence joins TRBV7-9 and TRBJ1-2; D gene ambiguous. The CDR3 contains 15 residues. Trimming removed 4 bases at V and 0 bases at J, with 12 bases between. Germline CDR1 SEHNR, CDR2 FQNEAQ (reference sequence). CDR3 DNA sequence: TGTGCCAGCAGCTCATTCAGAAAAGCTAACTATGGCTACACCTTC. Encoded protein: CASSSFRKANYGYTF.

This chain joins TRBV27 and TRBJ1-2, with D tentatively TRBD1 (6 bases). CDR3 length: 14 residues. V was clipped by 6 bases and J by 1 base, with 12 bases between them. CDR1 and CDR2 (germline): MNHEY, SMNVEV (reference sequence). CDR3 residues: CASRRGGSNYGYTF. CDR3 sequence (DNA): TGTGCCAGCAGGAGGGGGGGCAGTAACTATGGCTACACCTTC.